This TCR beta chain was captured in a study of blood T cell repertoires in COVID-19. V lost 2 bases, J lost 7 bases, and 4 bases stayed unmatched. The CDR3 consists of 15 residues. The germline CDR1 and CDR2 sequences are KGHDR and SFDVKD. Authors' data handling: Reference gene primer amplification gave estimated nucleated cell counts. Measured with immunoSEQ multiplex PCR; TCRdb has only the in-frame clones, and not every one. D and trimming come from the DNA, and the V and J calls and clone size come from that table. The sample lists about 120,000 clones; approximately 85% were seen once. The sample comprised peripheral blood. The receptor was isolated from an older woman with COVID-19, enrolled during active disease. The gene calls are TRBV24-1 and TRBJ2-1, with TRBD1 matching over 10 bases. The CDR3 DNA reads TGTGCCACCAGTGATTCCCAGGACAGGGGGAATGAGCAGTTCTTC. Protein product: CATSDSQDRGNEQFF.